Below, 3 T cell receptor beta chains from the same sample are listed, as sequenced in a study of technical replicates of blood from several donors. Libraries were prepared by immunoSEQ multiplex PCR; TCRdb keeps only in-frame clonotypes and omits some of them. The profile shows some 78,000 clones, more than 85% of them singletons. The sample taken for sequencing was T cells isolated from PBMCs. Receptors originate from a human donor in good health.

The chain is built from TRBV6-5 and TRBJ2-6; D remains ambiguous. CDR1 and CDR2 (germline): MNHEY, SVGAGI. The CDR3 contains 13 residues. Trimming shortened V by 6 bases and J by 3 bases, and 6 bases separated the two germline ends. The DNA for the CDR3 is TGTGCCAGCAGCACAGTTGGGGCCAACGTCCTGACTTTC. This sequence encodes CASSTVGANVLTF.

The CDR3 region is CASSNTPNTEAFF. CDR3 coding DNA: TGCGCCAGCAGCAATACACCGAACACTGAAGCTTTCTTT. J is TRBJ1-1 and V is TRBV10-1; no firm D call. Deletions cut 6 bases from V and 1 base from J, with 9 bases between. Germline CDR1 WNHNN, CDR2 SYGVQD (reference sequence). This CDR3 contains 13 residues.

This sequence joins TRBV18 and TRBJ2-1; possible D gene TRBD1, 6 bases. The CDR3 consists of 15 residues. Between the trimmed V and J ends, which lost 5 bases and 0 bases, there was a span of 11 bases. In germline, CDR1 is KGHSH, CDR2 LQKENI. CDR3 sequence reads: CASSDTGSSYNEQFF. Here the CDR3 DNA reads TGTGCCAGCTCAGATACAGGGAGCTCCTACAATGAGCAGTTCTTC.